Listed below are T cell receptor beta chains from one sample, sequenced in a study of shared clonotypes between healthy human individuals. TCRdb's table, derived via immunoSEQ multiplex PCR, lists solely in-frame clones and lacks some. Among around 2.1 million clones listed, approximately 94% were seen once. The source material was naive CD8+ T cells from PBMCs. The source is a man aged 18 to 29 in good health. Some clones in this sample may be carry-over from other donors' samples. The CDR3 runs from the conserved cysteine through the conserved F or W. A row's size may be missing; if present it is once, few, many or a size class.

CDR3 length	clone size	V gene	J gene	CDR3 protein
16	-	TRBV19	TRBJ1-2	CASSIRATGDLYGYTF
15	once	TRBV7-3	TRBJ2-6	CASSLTASGANVLTF
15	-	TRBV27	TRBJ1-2	CASSLITPGIDGYTF
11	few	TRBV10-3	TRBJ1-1	CAISEGPEAFF
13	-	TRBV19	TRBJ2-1	CASSWGVLNEQFF
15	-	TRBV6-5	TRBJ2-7	CASSYPGLGAGEQYF
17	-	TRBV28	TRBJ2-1	CASALAQREGLYNEQFF
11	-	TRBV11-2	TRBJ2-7	CASSLSGEQYF
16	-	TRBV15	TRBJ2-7	CATSRTSGPSSYEQYF
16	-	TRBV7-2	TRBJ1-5	CASSAQGAVSNQPQHF
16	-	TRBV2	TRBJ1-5	CASRGVGGARVQPQHF
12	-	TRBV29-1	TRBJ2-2	CSVRAGGGELFF
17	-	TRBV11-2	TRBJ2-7	CASSSYSGTESSYEQYF
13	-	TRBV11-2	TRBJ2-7	CASGGTGVHEQYF
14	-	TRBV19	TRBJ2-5	CASSIVGELETQYF
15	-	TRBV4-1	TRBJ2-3	CASSWREGHTDTQYF
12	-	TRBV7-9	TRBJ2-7	CASSSTYYEQYF
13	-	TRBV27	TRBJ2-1	CASGAHSYNEQFF
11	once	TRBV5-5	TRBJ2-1	CASSLTSGQFF
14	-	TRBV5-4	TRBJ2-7	CASSLDRGLVEQYF
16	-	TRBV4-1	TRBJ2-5	CASSPKRETGQETQYF
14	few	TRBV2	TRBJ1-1	CASSERVKNTEAFF
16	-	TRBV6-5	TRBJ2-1	CASSYHTPPTGNEQFF
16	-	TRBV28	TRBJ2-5	CASSLKTSGIKETQYF
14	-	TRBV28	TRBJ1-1	CASSLVGLSTEAFF
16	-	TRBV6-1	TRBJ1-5	CASSEEGPPPRGPQHF
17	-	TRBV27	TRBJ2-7	CASSRTSGSWADYEQYF
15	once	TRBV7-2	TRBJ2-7	CASSPGQGPTYEQYF
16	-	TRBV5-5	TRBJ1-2	CASSLEASYSDYGYTF
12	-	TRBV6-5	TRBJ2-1	CASSPPGTEQFF
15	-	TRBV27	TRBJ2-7	CASSYQGPAPYEQYF
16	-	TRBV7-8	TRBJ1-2	CASSPTGTGSNYGYTF
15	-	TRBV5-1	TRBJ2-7	CASSLATGVIHEQYF
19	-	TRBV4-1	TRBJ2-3	CASSPLTSGIKGNTDTQYF
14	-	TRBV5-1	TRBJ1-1	CASNSPGFGTEAFF
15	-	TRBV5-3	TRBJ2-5	CARSAGLAFKETQYF
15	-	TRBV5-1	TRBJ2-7	CASSIPGLEDHEQYF
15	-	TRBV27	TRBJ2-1	CASSSETRIEYEQFF
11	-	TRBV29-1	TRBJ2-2	CSVWNTGELFF
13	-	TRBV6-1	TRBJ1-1	CASSDKRNTEAFF
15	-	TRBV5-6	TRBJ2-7	CASSLLPSPTYEQYF
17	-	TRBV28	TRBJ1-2	CASSLRVSHQGFYGYTF
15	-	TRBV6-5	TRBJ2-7	CASSYDKASTYEQYF
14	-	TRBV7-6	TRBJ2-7	CASSLARGSYEQYF
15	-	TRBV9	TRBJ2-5	CASSVGYRDQETQYF
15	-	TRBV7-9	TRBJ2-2	CASSLKGRNTGELFF
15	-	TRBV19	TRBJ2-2	CASRDRALNTGELFF
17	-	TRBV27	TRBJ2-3	CASSFIPGGTFDHTQYF
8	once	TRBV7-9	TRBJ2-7	CASSPQYF
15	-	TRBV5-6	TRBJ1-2	CASSLAGDLKYGYTF
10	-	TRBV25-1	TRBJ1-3	CASSLDTIYF
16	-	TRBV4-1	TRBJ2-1	CASSHRLAGAGNEQFF
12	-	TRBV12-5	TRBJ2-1	CASGLLGSEQFF
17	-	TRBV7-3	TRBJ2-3	CASSLEPGQGITDTQYF
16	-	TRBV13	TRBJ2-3	CASSEDSGRGADTQYF
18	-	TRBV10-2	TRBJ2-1	CASSPSRAGTSSYNEQFF
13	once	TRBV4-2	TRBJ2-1	CASSQDPNYEQFF
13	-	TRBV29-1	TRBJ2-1	CSMLVADHNEQFF